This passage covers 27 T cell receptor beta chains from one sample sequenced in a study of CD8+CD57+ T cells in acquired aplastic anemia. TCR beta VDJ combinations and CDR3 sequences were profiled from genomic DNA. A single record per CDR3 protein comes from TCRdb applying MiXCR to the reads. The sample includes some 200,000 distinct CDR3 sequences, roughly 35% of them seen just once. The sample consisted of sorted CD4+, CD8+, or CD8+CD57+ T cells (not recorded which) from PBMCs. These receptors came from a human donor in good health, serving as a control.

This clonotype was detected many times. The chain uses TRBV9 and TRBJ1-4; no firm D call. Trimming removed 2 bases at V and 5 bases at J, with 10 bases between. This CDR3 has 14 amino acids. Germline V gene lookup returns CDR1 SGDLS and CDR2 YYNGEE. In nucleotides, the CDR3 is TGTGCCAGCAGCGTCGGACCAAGGAATGAAAAACTGTTTTTT. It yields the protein CASSVGPRNEKLFF.

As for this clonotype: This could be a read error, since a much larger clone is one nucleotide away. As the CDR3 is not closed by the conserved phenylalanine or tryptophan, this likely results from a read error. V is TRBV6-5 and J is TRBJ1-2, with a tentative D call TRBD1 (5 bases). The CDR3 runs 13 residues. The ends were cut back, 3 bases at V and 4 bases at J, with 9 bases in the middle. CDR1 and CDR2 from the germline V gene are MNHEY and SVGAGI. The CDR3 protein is CASSYADSYGYTS. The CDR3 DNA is TGTGCCAGCAGTTATGCCGACAGCTATGGCTACACCTCC.

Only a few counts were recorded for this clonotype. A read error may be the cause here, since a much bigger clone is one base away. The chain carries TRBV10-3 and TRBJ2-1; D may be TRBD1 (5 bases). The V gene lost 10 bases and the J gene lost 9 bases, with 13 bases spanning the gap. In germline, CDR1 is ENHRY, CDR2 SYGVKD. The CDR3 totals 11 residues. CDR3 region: CATQGRSEQFF. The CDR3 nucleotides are TGTGCCACCCAGGGCCGGAGTGAGCAGTTCTTC.

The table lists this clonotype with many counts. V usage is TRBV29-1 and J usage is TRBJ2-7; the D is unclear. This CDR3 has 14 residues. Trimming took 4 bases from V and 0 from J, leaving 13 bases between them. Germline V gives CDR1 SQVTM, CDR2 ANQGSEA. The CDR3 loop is CSVGRSVYSYEQYF. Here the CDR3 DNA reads TGCAGCGTTGGAAGGAGCGTCTACTCCTACGAGCAGTACTTC.

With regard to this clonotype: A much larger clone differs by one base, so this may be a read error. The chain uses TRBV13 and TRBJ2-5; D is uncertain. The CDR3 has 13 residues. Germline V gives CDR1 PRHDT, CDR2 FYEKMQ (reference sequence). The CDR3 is CVSSFSYQETQYF. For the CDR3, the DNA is TGTGTCAGCAGCTTCTCGTACCAAGAGACCCAGTACTTC.

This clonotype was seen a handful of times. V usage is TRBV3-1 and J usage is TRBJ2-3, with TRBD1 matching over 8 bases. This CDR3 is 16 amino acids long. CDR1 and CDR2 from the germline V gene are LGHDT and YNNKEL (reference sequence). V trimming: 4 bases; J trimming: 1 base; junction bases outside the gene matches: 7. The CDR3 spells CASSRGTGGGTDTQYF. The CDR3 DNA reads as TGTGCCAGCAGCCGAGGGACAGGAGGTGGCACAGATACGCAGTATTTT.

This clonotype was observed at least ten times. The CDR3 nucleotides are TGCGCCAGCAGCCGTCCACAGGGCACCGGCAGGGATTCACCCCTCCACTTT. Protein: CASSRPQGTGRDSPLHF. The chain uses TRBV4-1 and TRBJ1-6; tentative D call: TRBD1 (6 bases). The V end was cut by 4 bases, the J end by 8 bases, with 21 bases between. The V gene's germline CDR1 is MGHRA and CDR2 YSYEKL. This CDR3 is built from 17 residues.

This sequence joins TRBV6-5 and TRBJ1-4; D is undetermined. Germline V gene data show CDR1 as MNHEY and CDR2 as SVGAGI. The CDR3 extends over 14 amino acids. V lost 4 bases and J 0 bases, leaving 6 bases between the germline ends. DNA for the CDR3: TGTGCCAGCAGTTCCCAGTCAACTAATGAAAAACTGTTTTTT. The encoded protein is CASSSQSTNEKLFF.

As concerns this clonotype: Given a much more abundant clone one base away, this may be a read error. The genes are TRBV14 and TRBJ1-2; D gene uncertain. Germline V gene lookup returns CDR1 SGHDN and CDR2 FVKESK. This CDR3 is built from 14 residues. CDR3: CSSSQVGSYYGYTF. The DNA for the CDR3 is TGTTCCAGCAGCCAAGTTGGCAGTTACTATGGCTACACCTTC.

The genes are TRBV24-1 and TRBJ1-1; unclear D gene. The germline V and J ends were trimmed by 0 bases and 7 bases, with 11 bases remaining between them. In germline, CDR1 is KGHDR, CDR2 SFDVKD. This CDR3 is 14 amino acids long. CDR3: CATSDLRVGNEAFF. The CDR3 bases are TGTGCCACCAGTGATTTGCGGGTGGGAAATGAAGCTTTCTTT.

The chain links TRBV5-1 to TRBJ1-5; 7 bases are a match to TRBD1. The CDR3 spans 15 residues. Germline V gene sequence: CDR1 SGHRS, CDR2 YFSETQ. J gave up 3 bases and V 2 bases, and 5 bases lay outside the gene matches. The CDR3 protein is CASSFTGAPNQPQHF. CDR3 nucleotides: TGCGCCAGCAGCTTTACAGGGGCCCCCAATCAGCCCCAGCATTTT. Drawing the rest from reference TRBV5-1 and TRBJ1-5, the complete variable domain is KAGVTQTPRYLIKTRGQQVTLSCSPISGHRSVSWYQQTPGQGLQFLFEYFSETQRNKGNFPGRFSGRQFSNSRSEMNVSTLELGDSALYLCASSFTGAPNQPQHFGDGTRLSIL.

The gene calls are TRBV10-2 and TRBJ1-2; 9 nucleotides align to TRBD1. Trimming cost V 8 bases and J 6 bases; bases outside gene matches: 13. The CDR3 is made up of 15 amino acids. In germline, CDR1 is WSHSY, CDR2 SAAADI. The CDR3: CASGRGQGKENGYTF. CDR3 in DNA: TGCGCCAGCGGGAGAGGACAGGGGAAAGAAAATGGCTACACCTTC.

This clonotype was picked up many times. This CDR3 reads CASSGQGSGYTF. CDR3 nucleotides: TGTGCCAGCAGCGGACAGGGATCCGGCTACACCTTC. The chain employs TRBV9 and TRBJ1-2; 7 positions match TRBD1. CDR1 is SGDLS, CDR2 YYNGEE, per germline. Trimming took 3 bases from V and 8 from J; bases not matched to a gene: 4. The CDR3 runs 12 residues.

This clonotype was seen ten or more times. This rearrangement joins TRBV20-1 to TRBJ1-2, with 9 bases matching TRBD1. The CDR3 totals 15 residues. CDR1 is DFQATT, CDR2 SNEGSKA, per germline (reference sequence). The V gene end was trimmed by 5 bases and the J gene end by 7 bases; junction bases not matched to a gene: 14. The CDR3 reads CSAGSAGQGLLGYTF. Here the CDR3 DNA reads TGCAGTGCTGGTTCGGCGGGACAGGGTTTGCTTGGCTACACCTTC.

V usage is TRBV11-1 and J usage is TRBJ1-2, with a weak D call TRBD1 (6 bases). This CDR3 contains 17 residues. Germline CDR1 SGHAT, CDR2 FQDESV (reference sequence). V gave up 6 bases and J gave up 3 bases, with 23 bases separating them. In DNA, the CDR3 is TGTGCCAGCAGTGAGGGGGTTGGGGCAGAGAAGGACTATGGCTACACCTTC. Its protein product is CASSEGVGAEKDYGYTF.

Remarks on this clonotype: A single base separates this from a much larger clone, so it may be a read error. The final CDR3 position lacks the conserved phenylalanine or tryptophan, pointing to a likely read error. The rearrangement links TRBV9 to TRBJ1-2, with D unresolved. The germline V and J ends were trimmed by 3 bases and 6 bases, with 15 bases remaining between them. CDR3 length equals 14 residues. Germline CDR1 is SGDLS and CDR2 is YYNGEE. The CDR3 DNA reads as TGTGCCAGCAGCGCTAGACAAGGCGGGAATGGCTACACCTCC. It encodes CASSARQGGNGYTS.

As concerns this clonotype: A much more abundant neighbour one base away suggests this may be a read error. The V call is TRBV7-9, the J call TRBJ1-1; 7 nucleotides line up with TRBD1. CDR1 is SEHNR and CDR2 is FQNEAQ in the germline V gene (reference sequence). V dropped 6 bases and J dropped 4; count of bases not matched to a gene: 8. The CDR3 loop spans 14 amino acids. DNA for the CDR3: TGTGCCAGCAGTTTTGAAGCAGGGGGCACTGAAGCTTTCTTT. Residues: CASSFEAGGTEAFF.

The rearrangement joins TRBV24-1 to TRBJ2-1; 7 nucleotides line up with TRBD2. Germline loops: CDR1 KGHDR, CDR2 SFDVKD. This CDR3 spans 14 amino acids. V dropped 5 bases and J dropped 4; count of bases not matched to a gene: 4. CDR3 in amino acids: CATSAAGGYNEQFF. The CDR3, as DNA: TGTGCCACCAGTGCGGCCGGGGGGTACAATGAGCAGTTCTTC.

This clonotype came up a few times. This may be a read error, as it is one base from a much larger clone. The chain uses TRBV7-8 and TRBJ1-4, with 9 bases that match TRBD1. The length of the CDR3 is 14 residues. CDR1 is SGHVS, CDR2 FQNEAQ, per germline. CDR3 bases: TGTGTCAGCAGCTTAGGGACAGGGCGTGAAAAACTGTTTTTT. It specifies CVSSLGTGREKLFF.

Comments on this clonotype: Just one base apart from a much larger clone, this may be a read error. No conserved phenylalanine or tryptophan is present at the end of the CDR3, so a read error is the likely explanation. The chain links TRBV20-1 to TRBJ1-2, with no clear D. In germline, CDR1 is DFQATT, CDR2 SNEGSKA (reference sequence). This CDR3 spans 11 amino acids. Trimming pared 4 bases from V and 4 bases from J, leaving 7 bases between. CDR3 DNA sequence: TGCAGTGCTATCAAGTCCTATGGCTACACCCTC. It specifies CSAIKSYGYTL.

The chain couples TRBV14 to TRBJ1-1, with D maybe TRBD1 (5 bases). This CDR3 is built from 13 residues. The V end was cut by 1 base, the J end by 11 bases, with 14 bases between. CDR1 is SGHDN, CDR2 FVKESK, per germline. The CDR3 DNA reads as TGTGCCAGCAGCCAAGTATCGATCCGGGACGCTTTCTTT. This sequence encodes CASSQVSIRDAFF.

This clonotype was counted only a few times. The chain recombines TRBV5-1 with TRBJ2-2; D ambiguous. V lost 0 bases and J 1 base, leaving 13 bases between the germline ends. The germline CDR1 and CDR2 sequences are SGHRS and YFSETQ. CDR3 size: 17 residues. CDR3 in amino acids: CASSLGLLRVNTGELFF. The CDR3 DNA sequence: TGCGCCAGCAGCTTGGGATTACTAAGGGTGAACACCGGGGAGCTGTTTTTT.

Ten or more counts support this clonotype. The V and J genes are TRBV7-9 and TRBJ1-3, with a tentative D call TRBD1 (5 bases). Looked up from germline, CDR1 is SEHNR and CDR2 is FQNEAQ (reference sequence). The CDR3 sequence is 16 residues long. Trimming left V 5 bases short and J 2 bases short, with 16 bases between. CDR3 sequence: CASSRGDAGAGNTIYF. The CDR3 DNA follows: TGTGCCAGCAGCCGGGGGGACGCTGGCGCTGGAAACACCATATATTTT. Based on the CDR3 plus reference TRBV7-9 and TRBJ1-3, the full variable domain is DTGVSQNPRHKITKRGQNVTFRCDPISEHNRLYWYRQTLGQGPEFLTYFQNEAQLEKSRLLSDRFSAERPKGSFSTLEIQRTEQGDSAMYLCASSRGDAGAGNTIYFGEGSWLTVV.

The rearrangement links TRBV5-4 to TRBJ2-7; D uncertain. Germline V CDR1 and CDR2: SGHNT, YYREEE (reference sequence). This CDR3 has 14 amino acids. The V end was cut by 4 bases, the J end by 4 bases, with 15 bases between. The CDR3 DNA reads TGTGCCAGCAGCGATCGGGCCCAAAAGTACGAGCAGTACTTC. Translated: CASSDRAQKYEQYF.

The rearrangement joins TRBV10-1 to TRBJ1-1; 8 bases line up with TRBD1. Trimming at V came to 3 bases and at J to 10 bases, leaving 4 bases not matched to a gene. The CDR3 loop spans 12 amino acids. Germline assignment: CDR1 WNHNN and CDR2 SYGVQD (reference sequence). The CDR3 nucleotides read TGCGCCAGCAGTGATGGACAGGGACGAGCTTTCTTT. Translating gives CASSDGQGRAFF.

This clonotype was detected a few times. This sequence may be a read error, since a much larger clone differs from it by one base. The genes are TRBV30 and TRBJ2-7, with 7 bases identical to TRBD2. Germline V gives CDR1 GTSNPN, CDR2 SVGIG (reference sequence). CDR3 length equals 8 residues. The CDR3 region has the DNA TGTGCTGGGAGGGGGCAGTACTTC. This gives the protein CAGRGQYF. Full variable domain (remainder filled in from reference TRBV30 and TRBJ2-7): SQTIHQWPATLVQPVGSPLSLECTVEGTSNPNLYWYRQAAGRGLQLLFYSVGIGQISSEVPQNLSASRPQDRQFILSSKKLLLSDSGFYLCAGRGQYFGPGTRLTVT.

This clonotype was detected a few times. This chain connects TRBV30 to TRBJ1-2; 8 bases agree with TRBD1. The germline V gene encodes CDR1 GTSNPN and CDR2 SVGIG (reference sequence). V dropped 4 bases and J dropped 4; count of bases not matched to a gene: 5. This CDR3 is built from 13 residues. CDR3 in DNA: TGTGCCTGGACAGGGGGCAAAGGCTATGGCTACACCTTC. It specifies CAWTGGKGYGYTF.